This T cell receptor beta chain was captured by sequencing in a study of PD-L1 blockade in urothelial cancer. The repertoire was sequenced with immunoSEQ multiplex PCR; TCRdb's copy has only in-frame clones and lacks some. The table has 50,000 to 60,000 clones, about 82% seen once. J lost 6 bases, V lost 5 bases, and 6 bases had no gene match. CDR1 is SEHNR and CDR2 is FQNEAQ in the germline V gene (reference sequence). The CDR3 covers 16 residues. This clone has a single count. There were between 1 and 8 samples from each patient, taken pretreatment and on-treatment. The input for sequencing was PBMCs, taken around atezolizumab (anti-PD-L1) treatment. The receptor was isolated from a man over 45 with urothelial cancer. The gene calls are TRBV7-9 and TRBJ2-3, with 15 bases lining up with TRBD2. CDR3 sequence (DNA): TGTGCCAGCAGCGTCGGGACTAGCGGGGGGTTGGATACGCAGTATTTT. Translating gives CASSVGTSGGLDTQYF.